The entry below describes one TCR beta chain. Source study methods: Amplified reference gene primers provided the basis for estimating nucleated cell counts. Sequencing was performed with immunoSEQ multiplex PCR; in TCRdb, only in-frame clones are kept and a portion is missing. V and J calls and clone size are as listed in that table; D and trimming were resolved from the DNA. In the table there are a few hundred thousand clones, about 88% of which are singletons. This entry comes from a study of blood T cell repertoires in COVID-19. Looking at the study overall: Some COVID-19 samples were acute and others convalescent; all came from the United States, Italy and Spain. Sources were T cells, B-cell-depleted T cells, or PBMCs; the material itself was cDNA or gDNA.

Per germline, CDR1 SQVTM and CDR2 ANQGSEA. The CDR3 spans 12 residues. Trimming removed 6 bases from V and 7 bases from J, with 12 bases in between. This chain links TRBV29-1 with TRBJ2-2; D might be TRBD2 (7 bases). The sequenced sample consisted of peripheral blood. The sequence was collected from a man aged 18-30 years with active or convalescent COVID-19. CDR3 in amino acids: CSVGGGSGELFF. Written as DNA, the CDR3 is TGCAGCGTGGGAGGGGGAAGCGGGGAGCTGTTTTTT.